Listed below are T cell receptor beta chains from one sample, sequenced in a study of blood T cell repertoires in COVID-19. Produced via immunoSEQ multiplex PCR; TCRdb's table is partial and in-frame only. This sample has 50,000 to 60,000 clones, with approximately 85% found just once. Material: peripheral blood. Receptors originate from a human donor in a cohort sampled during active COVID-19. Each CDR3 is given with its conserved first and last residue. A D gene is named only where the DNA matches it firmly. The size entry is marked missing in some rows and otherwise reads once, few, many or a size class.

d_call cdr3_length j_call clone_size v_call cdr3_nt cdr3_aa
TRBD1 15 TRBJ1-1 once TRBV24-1 TGTGCCACCAGTGATCCTCGACAGGGATCCACTGAAGCTTTCTTT CATSDPRQGSTEAFF
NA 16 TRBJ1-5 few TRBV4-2 TGTGCCAGCAGCCAAGAGGGGCAGGGGAAAAATCAGCCCCAGCATTTT CASSQEGQGKNQPQHF
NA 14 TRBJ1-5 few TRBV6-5 TGTGCCAGCATGATCTCCCGGGGCAATCAGCCCCAGCATTTT CASMISRGNQPQHF
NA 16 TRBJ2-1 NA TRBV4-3 TGCGCCAGCAGCCAAGATCAGCGTAGCTCCTACAATGAGCAGTTCTTC CASSQDQRSSYNEQFF
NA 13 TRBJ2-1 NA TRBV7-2 TGTGCCAGCAGCTTAGCTCCACGGAATGAGCAGTTCTTC CASSLAPRNEQFF
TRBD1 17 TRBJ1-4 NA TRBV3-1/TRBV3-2 TGTGCCAGCAGCAAGGGGACAGGGAGGAGGACTAATGAAAAACTGTTTTTT CASSKGTGRRTNEKLFF
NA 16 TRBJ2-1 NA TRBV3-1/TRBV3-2 TGTGCCAGCAGCCAAGAAGCTAGTGTCGCCTACAATGAGCAGTTCTTC CASSQEASVAYNEQFF
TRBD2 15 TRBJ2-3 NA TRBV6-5 TGTGCCAGCAGTTACTTAGCGGGAGGTACAGATACGCAGTATTTT CASSYLAGGTDTQYF
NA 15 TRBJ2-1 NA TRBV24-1 TGTGCCACCAGTGATCCCGGACTCCTGGCTACTGAGCAGTTCTTC CATSDPGLLATEQFF
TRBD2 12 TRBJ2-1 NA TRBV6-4 TGTGCCAGCGGGACCGCTTCGGGAGGGAAGTTCTTC CASGTASGGKFF
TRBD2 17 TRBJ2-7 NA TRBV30 TGTGCCTGGAGTCGGTTAGCGGGAGGGCCGAGCTCCTACGAGCAGTACTTC CAWSRLAGGPSSYEQYF
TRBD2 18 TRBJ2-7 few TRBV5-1 TGCGCCAGCAGCTTGGTGCCCCGACTAGCGGGAGGGTACAACGAGCAGTACTTC CASSLVPRLAGGYNEQYF
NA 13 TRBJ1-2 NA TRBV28 TGTGCCAGCATCTCGGGGTTCGGCTATGGCTACACCTTC CASISGFGYGYTF
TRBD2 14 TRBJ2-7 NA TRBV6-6 TGTGCCAGCAGTTACTACTTAGCGGGAGGCGAGCAGTACTTC CASSYYLAGGEQYF
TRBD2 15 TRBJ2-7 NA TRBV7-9 TGTGCCAGCAGCTTAGGCGGGAGGGCCTCCTACGAGCAGTACTTC CASSLGGRASYEQYF
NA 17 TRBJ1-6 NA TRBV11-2 TGTGCCAGCAGCTTAGACAGGCCGAGCTCCTATAATTCACCCCTCCACTTT CASSLDRPSSYNSPLHF
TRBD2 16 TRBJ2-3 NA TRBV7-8 TGTGCCAGCAGCTTAGACTCCAGCGGGAGTGCCGATACGCAGTATTTT CASSLDSSGSADTQYF
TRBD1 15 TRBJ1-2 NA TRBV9 TGTGCCAGCAGCCTGGTTGACAGGGGAGGATATGGCTACACCTTC CASSLVDRGGYGYTF
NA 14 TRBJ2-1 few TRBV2 TGTGCCAGCAGTTCTACGGGAGCTTTGGATGAGCAGTTCTTC CASSSTGALDEQFF
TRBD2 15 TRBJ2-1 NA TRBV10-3 TGTGCCATCAGTGAGCAGCGGGGCTCCTACAATGAGCAGTTCTTC CAISEQRGSYNEQFF
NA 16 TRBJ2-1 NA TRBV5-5 TGTGCCAGCAGCTTGCGCCAACTAGGACAGTACAATGAGCAGTTCTTC CASSLRQLGQYNEQFF
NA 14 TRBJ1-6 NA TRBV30 TGTGCCTGGAGTGTAATAGGGGGAAATTCACCCCTCCACTTT CAWSVIGGNSPLHF
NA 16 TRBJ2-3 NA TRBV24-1 TGTGCCACCAGTGATTGGCAGGGAAGCGGGTTAGATACGCAGTATTTT CATSDWQGSGLDTQYF
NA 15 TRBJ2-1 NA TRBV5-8 TGTGCCAGCAGCTTCGCCGGGACAAAAGGCAATGAGCAGTTCTTC CASSFAGTKGNEQFF
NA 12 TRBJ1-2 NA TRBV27 TGTGCCAGCCGTCGGGGCCGACTAGGTTACACCTTC CASRRGRLGYTF
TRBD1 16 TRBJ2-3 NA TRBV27 TGTGCCAGCAAACGGGACAGGGCCCCTAGCACAGATACGCAGTATTTT CASKRDRAPSTDTQYF
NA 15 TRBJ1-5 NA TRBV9 TGTGCCAGCAGCGTAGGTCCAGGGGGCAATCAGCCCCAGCATTTT CASSVGPGGNQPQHF
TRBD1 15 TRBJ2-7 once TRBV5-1 TGCGCCAGCAGCTTGTCGGGGACAGCCGCCTACGAGCAGTACTTC CASSLSGTAAYEQYF
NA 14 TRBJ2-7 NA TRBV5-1 TGCGCCAGCAGCTTGGCAGGGTCGGGGGACGAGCAGTACTTC CASSLAGSGDEQYF